The TCR beta chain described here comes from a study of T-cell memory formation after mild COVID-19. From the 5' RACE reads, TCRdb called clonotypes with MiXCR, one entry per CDR3 protein. The sample shows hundreds of thousands of distinct CDR3 sequences, under 25% of them seen only once. This clonotype was seen only once. The sample comprised PBMCs or a T cell subset sorted from them (not recorded which). This clonotype was sampled from a man younger than 30 who had mild COVID-19 (a few samples of this study predate the infection). Cell type and time point are not known.

The DNA of the CDR3 is TGTGCCACCAGCAGAAGGCCCCGCGGGGAGTGGCAGTTCTTC. Protein: CATSRRPRGEWQFF. This chain connects TRBV15 to TRBJ2-1; possible D gene TRBD2, 6 bases. V lost 2 bases, J lost 12 bases, and 17 bases lay in between. The CDR3 runs 14 residues. CDR1 LNHNV and CDR2 YYDKDF come from the germline V gene (reference sequence).